This is a list of T cell receptor beta chains from one sample in a study of response to subunit inactivated influenza vaccine. TCRdb re-analysed the RT-PCR reads in MiXCR, keeping a single row per CDR3 protein. The sample gives a few hundred thousand distinct CDR3 sequences, 14% of which show up once; 11% is in the top ten. Sequencing used PBMCs from blood, obtained approximately 13 days after vaccination. The receptors come from a man in his forties or fifties who received an inactivated influenza vaccine. CDR3s include the opening cysteine and the closing phenylalanine or tryptophan. Each record gives: CDR3 length, V gene, D gene, J gene, clone size, CDR3 DNA, CDR3 protein. The D gene is left open where the match is weak. Only part of the rows carry a size: once, few, many, or a class if the clone is expanded.

>13|TRBV20-1|-|TRBJ2-7|few
TGCAGTGCTGAGGGTGGCAGGGTCTACGAGCAGTACTTC
CSAEGGRVYEQYF
>15|TRBV6-5|TRBD1|TRBJ2-3|few
TGTGCCAGCAGTTATCGGGACAGGACAACAGATACGCAGTATTTT
CASSYRDRTTDTQYF
>14|TRBV6-4|TRBD2|TRBJ2-1|-
TGTGCCAGCAGTAGTAGCGGGAGGTACAATGAGCAGTTCTTC
CASSSSGRYNEQFF
>11|TRBV12-3/TRBV12-4|-|TRBJ2-1|many
TGTGCCAGCAGAGAGAACAATGAGCAGTTCTTC
CASRENNEQFF
>12|TRBV3-1|-|TRBJ2-7|few
TGTGCCAGCAGCCAGACTAGGGCCGAGCAGTACTTC
CASSQTRAEQYF
>13|TRBV7-2|TRBD1|TRBJ2-2|few
TGTGCCAGCAGAGATACAGGGGCCGGGGAGCTGTTTTTT
CASRDTGAGELFF
>14|TRBV7-2|-|TRBJ2-5|few
TGTGCCAGCAGCTTCCGGGGCCGACCGGGGGCCCAGTACTTC
CASSFRGRPGAQYF
>12|TRBV28|-|TRBJ1-5|many
TGTGCCAGCAGCTCTCGGGGTTCGCCCCAGCATTTT
CASSSRGSPQHF
>14|TRBV5-1|TRBD1|TRBJ2-7|few
TGCGCCAGCAGCTACTCCACAGGGGGCAACGAGCAGTACTTC
CASSYSTGGNEQYF
>14|TRBV27|-|TRBJ2-1|-
TGTGCCAGCATGAGTGATGGCTCCTACAATGAGCAGTTCTTC
CASMSDGSYNEQFF
>16|TRBV11-2|-|TRBJ2-3|few
TGTGCCAGCGGCCTGGGGGGGCTCGTCAGCACAGATACGCAGTATTTT
CASGLGGLVSTDTQYF
>12|TRBV29-1|-|TRBJ2-7|-
TGCAGCGTTGAGGGCGGGACCTACGAGCAGTACTTC
CSVEGGTYEQYF
>15|TRBV7-2|TRBD1|TRBJ2-3|-
TGTGCCAGCAGAGGGGGCTTTATCAGCACAGATACGCAGTATTTT
CASRGGFISTDTQYF
>14|TRBV5-1|-|TRBJ1-2|few
TGCGCCAGCAGCAGCGGGAGAGTTAACTATGGCTACACCTTC
CASSSGRVNYGYTF
>14|TRBV14|TRBD2|TRBJ2-1|many
TGTGCCAGCAGTCCGGGACTAGCGAACAATGAGCAGTTCTTC
CASSPGLANNEQFF
>14|TRBV12-3/TRBV12-4|-|TRBJ2-2|many
TGTGCCAGCAGCCAAACGAGGGGGAACGGGGAGCTGTTTTTT
CASSQTRGNGELFF
>14|TRBV21-1|-|TRBJ2-7|-
TGTGCCAATCCACAAGGACAGGACTCCTACGAGCAGTACTTC
CANPQGQDSYEQYF
>13|TRBV30|-|TRBJ2-1|few
TGTGCCTGGGGGCGGTTACCCTACAATGAGCAGTTCTTC
CAWGRLPYNEQFF
>11|TRBV20-1|-|TRBJ2-7|many
TGCAGTGTGGGCCAACTATACGAGCAGTACTTC
CSVGQLYEQYF
>15|TRBV9|TRBD2|TRBJ2-1|-
TGTGCCAGCAGCGGAATAGCGGGGGGGCTTAGTGAGCAGTTCTTC
CASSGIAGGLSEQFF
>11|TRBV6-6|-|TRBJ2-7|-
TGTGGCGTGGGGGGGGCGCGAGAGCAGTACTTC
CGVGGAREQYF
>16|TRBV7-8|TRBD2|TRBJ2-3|-
TGTGCCAGCAGCCCCCGACTAGCGGGGGCTCCAGATACGCAGTATTTT
CASSPRLAGAPDTQYF
>18|TRBV2|-|TRBJ2-1|few
TGTGCCAGCAGTGAAGTGGGGCTAGCGTCGAGCTCCTACAATGAGCAGTTCTTC
CASSEVGLASSSYNEQFF
>14|TRBV20-1|TRBD1|TRBJ2-2|few
TGCAGTGGTAGGGACAGCACGAACACCGGGGAGCTGTTTTTT
CSGRDSTNTGELFF
>14|TRBV24-1|TRBD1|TRBJ2-1|few
TGTGCCACCAGAGCCGGGACAGGGCAGTATGAGCAGTTCTTC
CATRAGTGQYEQFF
>19|TRBV28|TRBD2|TRBJ2-1|-
TGTGCCAGCAGTTCCCCCGGACTGGGGACTAGCGGGAGTTACAATGAGCAGTTCTTC
CASSSPGLGTSGSYNEQFF
>18|TRBV4-3|TRBD2|TRBJ2-3|few
TGCGCCAGCAGCCAAGATGGACTAGCGGGAGGGCCAACAGATACGCAGTATTTT
CASSQDGLAGGPTDTQYF
>13|TRBV14|-|TRBJ2-7|few
TGTGCCAGCGGTCTGGGTCGTCGATACGAGCAGTACTTC
CASGLGRRYEQYF